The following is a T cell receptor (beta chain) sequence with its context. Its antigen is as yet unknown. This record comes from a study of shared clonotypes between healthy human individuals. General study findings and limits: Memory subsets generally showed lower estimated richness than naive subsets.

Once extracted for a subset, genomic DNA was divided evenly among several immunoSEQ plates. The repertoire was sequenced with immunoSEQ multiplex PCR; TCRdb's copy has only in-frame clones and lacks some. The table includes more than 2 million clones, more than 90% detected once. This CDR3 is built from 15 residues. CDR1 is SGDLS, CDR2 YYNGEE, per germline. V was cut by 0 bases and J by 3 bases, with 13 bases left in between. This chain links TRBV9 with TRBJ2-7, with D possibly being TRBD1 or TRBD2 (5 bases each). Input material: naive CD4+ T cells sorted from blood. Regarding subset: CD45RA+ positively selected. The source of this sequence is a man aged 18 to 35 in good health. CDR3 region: CASSVVRGVGYEQYF. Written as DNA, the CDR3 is TGTGCCAGCAGCGTAGTGAGGGGAGTCGGCTACGAGCAGTACTTC.